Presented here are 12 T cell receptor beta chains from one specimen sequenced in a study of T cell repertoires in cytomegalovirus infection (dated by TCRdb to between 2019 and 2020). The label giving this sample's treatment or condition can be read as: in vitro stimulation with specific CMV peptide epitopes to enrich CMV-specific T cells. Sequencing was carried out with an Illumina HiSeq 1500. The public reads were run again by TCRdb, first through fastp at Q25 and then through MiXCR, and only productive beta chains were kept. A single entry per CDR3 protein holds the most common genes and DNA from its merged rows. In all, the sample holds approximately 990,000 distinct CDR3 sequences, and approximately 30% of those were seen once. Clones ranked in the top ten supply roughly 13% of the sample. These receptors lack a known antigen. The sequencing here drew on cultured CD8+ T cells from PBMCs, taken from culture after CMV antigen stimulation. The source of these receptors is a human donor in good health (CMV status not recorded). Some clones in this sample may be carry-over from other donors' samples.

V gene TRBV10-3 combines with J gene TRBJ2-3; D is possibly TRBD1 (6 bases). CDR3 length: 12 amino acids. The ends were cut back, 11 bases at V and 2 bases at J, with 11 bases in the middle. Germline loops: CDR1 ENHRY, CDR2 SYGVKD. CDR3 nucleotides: TGTGCCTGTCGGGACAACACAGATACGCAGTATTTT. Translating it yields CACRDNTDTQYF.

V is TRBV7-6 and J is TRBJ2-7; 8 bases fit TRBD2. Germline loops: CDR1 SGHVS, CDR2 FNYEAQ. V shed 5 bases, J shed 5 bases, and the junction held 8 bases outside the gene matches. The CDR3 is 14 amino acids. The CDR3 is CASSPLAGGHEQYV. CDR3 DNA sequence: TGTGCCAGCAGCCCACTCGCGGGGGGCCACGAGCAGTACGTC.

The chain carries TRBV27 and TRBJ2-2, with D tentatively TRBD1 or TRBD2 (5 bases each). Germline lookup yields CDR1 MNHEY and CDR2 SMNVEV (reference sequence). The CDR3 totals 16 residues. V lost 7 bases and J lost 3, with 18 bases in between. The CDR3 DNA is TGTGCCAGCACGAACTACAGGCCGCGGGACACCGGGGAGCTGTTTTTT. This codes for CASTNYRPRDTGELFF.

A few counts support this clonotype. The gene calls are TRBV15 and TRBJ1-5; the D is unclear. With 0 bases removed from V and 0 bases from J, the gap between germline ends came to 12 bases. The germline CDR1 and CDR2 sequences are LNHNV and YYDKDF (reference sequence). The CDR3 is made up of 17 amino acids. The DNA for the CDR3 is TGTGCCACCAGCAGAGAGATGACTGTTGATAGCAATCAGCCCCAGCATTTT. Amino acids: CATSREMTVDSNQPQHF.

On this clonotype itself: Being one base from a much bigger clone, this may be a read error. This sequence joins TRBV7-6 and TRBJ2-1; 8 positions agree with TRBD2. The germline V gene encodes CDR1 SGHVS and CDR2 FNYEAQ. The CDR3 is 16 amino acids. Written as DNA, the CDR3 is TGTACCAGCAGCTTAGAGGGACTAGGACCCTACAATGAGCAGTTCTTC. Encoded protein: CTSSLEGLGPYNEQFF.

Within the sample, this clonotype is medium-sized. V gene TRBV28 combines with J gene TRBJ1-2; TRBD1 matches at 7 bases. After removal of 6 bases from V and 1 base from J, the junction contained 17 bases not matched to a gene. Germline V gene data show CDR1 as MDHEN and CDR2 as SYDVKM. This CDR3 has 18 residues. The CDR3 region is CASRSTGLWLQFNYGYTF. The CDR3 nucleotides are TGTGCCAGCAGATCGACAGGGCTATGGTTACAATTTAACTATGGCTACACCTTC.

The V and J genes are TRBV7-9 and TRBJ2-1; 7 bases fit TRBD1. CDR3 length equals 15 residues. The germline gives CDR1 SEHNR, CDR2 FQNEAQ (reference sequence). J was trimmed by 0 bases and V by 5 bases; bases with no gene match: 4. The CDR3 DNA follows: TGTGCCAGCAGCAGGGGACAGTCCTCCTACAATGAGCAGTTCTTC. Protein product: CASSRGQSSYNEQFF. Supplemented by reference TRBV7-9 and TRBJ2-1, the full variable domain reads DTGVSQNPRHKITKRGQNVTFRCDPISEHNRLYWYRQTLGQGPEFLTYFQNEAQLEKSRLLSDRFSAERPKGSFSTLEIQRTEQGDSAMYLCASSRGQSSYNEQFFGPGTRLTVL.

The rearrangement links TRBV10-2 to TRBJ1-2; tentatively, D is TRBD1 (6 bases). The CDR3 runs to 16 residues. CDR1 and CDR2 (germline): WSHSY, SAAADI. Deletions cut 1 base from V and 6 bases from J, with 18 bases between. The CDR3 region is CASSELLTGTRNGYTF. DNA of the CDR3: TGCGCCAGCAGTGAGTTACTGACAGGAACGAGGAATGGCTACACCTTC.

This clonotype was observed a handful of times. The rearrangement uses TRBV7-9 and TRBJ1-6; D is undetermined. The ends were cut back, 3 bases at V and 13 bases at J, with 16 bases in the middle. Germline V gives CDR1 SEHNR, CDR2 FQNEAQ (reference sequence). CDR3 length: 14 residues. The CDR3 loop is CASSLETPLSPLHF. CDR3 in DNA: TGTGCCAGCAGCTTGGAGACACCCCTTAGTCCCCTCCACTTT.

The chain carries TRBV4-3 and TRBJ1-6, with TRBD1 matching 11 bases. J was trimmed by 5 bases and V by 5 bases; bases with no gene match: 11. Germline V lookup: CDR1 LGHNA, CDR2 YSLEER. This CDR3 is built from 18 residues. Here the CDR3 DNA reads TGCGCCAGCAGCGTCCGGACAGGGGGCGTAATCAATAATTCACCCCTCCACTTT. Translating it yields CASSVRTGGVINNSPLHF.

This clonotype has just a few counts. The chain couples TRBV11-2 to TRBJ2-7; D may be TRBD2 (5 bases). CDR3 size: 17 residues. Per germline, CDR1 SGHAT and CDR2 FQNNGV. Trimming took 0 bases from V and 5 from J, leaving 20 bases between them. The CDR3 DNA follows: TGTGCCAGCAGCTTAGATCCCCGGGCCTTTACGAGGGACGAGCAGTACTTC. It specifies CASSLDPRAFTRDEQYF.

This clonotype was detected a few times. The CDR3 reads CSVLTGSGANVLTF. CDR3 bases: TGCAGCGTTCTGACTGGCTCTGGGGCCAACGTCCTGACTTTC. The chain carries TRBV29-1 and TRBJ2-6; D call uncertain. In germline, CDR1 is SQVTM, CDR2 ANQGSEA. This CDR3 is 14 amino acids long. The V and J ends lost 5 bases and 0 bases respectively, with 8 bases between them.